The clone carrying this TCR beta chain was detected a few times. Its target is unknown. This sample was taken from a study of blood T cells in healthy people across ages. Study results and limitations: Age advanced and TCR beta diversity per million T cells fell, roughly linearly. Fewer expanded clones and more diversity marked long-lived versus aged donors.

Through a sample-barcoded 5' primer and a J-beta primer mix, a second PCR was run for about 6 to 11 cycles. From the 5' RACE reads, TCRdb called clonotypes with MiXCR, one entry per CDR3 protein. This sample has under 800,000 distinct CDR3 sequences, with roughly 21% found just once. Trimming shortened V by 1 base and J by 6 bases, and 15 bases separated the two germline ends. The CDR3 has 16 residues. CDR1 and CDR2 (germline): SGHVS, FNYEAQ. A minimum of 6.5 million PBMCs was isolated per sample. The chain links TRBV7-6 to TRBJ2-2; a possible D gene is TRBD1 (6 bases). The specimen was blood. The receptor was derived from a man between 65 and 85 years old in good health. This chain's CDR3 is CASSLGGYRDAGELFF. CDR3 bases: TGTGCCAGCAGCTTAGGGGGATACAGGGACGCCGGGGAGCTGTTTTTT.